This T cell receptor (beta chain) was observed in a study of T cell repertoires in cytomegalovirus infection. TCRdb called the reads again in MiXCR, with one record for every CDR3 protein. The data hold nearly 650,000 distinct CDR3 sequences, with 20% to 25% observed a single time. CDR3 length: 16 amino acids. CDR1 and CDR2 from the germline V gene are DFQATT and SNEGSKA (reference sequence). V was cut by 2 bases and J by 0 bases, with 14 bases left in between. The chain employs TRBV20-1 and TRBJ2-4; D might be TRBD2 (6 bases). Specimen: CD8+ T cells from PBMCs. The TCR comes from a human donor in good health (CMV status not recorded). Some clones in this sample may be carry-over from other donors' samples. The CDR3 DNA sequence: TGCAGTGCTAGAACTAGCACGCGCGCAGCCAAAAACATTCAGTACTTC. Translating gives CSARTSTRAAKNIQYF.